This T cell receptor beta chain came from a study of beta chain features in type 1 diabetes. Study-level results: Among patients with Type 1 diabetes, TCRB CDR3s were moderately but significantly shorter in every one of the four CD4+ subsets. The study notes PCR might favor shorter templates equally in patients and controls.

About this clone: Its antigen remains unknown.

This CDR3 has 15 residues. Germline trimming cut 3 bases from V and 1 base from J; bases unmatched to any gene: 4. Germline V gene sequence: CDR1 SGHTA, CDR2 FQGNSA. Each donor gave one heparinised blood draw averaging about 110 mL. Sequenced material consisted of expressed TCRB transcripts (all of the isolated RNA was reverse transcribed). Sequenced by immunoSEQ multiplex PCR; TCRdb stores in-frame clones only, minus some. This table holds more than 550,000 clones, around 15% found once. The chain uses TRBV7-2 and TRBJ1-1, with TRBD1 matching over 8 bases. The receptor's source is a man aged 18 to 35 with type 1 diabetes. Material: naive CD4+ T cells from blood. The CDR3 reads CASSFYRGKNTEAFF. DNA for the CDR3: TGTGCCAGCAGCTTTTACAGGGGGAAGAACACTGAAGCTTTCTTT.